These 15 T cell receptor beta chains were all obtained from the same sample, sequenced in a study of OX40 agonist ivuxolimab in advanced cancers. Sequencing was performed with immunoSEQ multiplex PCR; in TCRdb, only in-frame clones are kept and a portion is missing. The profile covers over 30,000 clones, with around 90% appearing a single time and around 4.2% taken by the ten largest. This material consisted of CD4+ or CD8+ T cells sorted from blood, taken in a trial of the OX40 agonist ivuxolimab. The receptors originated from an adult with an advanced solid tumor such as melanoma, head and neck, liver or kidney cancer.

This clone was observed a single time. V and J are TRBV5-6 and TRBJ2-7; D is ambiguous. The CDR3 sequence is 14 residues long. Between the trimmed V and J ends, which lost 0 bases and 1 base, there was a span of 8 bases. Germline values: CDR1 SGHDT, CDR2 YYEEEE. The CDR3 nucleotides read TGTGCCAGCAGCTTGGTAGGTTTTTCCTACGAGCAGTACTTC. Amino acid sequence: CASSLVGFSYEQYF.

This rearrangement joins TRBV11-1 to TRBJ2-5; D perhaps matches TRBD1 (5 bases). Trimming took 0 bases from V and 4 from J, leaving 6 bases between them. The CDR3 is 13 residues long. Germline V gene lookup returns CDR1 SGHAT and CDR2 FQDESV (reference sequence). The CDR3 nucleotides are TGTGCCAGCAGCTTAGCAAGGGGAGAGACCCAGTACTTC. It is translated as CASSLARGETQYF.

The V gene is TRBV2, the J gene TRBJ1-4; D might be TRBD1 (6 bases). V lost 7 bases to trimming and J lost 5 bases, with 11 bases between them. Germline-derived CDR1 and CDR2 are SNHLY and FYNNEI. The CDR3 has 13 residues. The CDR3 region is CASKGQGNEKLFF. CDR3 sequence (DNA): TGTGCCAGCAAGGGACAAGGAAATGAAAAACTGTTTTTT.

V gene TRBV4-2 combines with J gene TRBJ1-4; D is undetermined. Germline V gene sequence: CDR1 LGHNA, CDR2 YNFKEQ. With 4 bases removed from V and 4 bases from J, the gap between germline ends came to 4 bases. The CDR3 runs 12 residues. The CDR3 spells CASSLSNEKLFF. In DNA, the CDR3 is TGTGCCAGCAGCCTCAGTAATGAAAAACTGTTTTTT.

The chain combines TRBV18 with TRBJ1-5; D is uncertain. Germline CDR1 KGHSH, CDR2 LQKENI. The V gene lost 2 bases and the J gene lost 0 bases, with 8 bases spanning the gap. The CDR3 is 15 residues long. As DNA, the CDR3 is TGTGCCAGCTCACCAGATGAGAATAGCAATCAGCCCCAGCATTTT. Protein: CASSPDENSNQPQHF.

V usage is TRBV10-3 and J usage is TRBJ2-1; 11 bases are a match to TRBD2. The length of the CDR3 is 17 residues. The trim removed 5 bases at V and 5 bases at J, leaving 11 bases unmatched. Per the germline V gene, CDR1 is ENHRY and CDR2 is SYGVKD. The CDR3 protein is CAISPSSGTSGHNEQFF. The CDR3 DNA follows: TGTGCCATCAGTCCCTCTTCCGGGACTAGCGGCCACAATGAGCAGTTCTTC.

The genes are TRBV18 and TRBJ2-1; the match to TRBD1 covers 8 bases. Trimming at V came to 0 bases and at J to 4 bases, leaving 8 bases not matched to a gene. This CDR3 region has 17 residues. From germline, CDR1 is KGHSH and CDR2 LQKENI. CDR3 amino acids: CASSPPSTGQGYNEQFF. CDR3 coding DNA: TGTGCCAGCTCACCACCGTCCACAGGACAGGGATACAATGAGCAGTTCTTC.

The CDR3 reads CASSELGTSGSFEQYF. For the CDR3, the DNA is TGCGCCAGCAGCGAACTGGGGACTAGCGGGAGCTTCGAGCAGTACTTC. The V and J genes are TRBV5-1 and TRBJ2-7, with 14 bases lining up with TRBD2. J gave up 6 bases and V 4 bases, and 9 bases lay outside the gene matches. The CDR3 sequence is 16 residues long. Germline loops: CDR1 SGHRS, CDR2 YFSETQ.

The chain employs TRBV10-2 and TRBJ1-5; D gene uncertain. Between the trimmed V and J ends, which lost 2 bases and 1 base, there was a span of 6 bases. From germline, CDR1 is WSHSY and CDR2 SAAADI. The CDR3 spans 14 residues. CDR3 protein: CASSEGESNQPQHF. The CDR3 coding sequence is TGCGCCAGCAGTGAGGGGGAGAGCAATCAGCCCCAGCATTTT.

This chain joins TRBV25-1 and TRBJ2-4; 7 nucleotides agree with TRBD2. The length of the CDR3 is 14 residues. Germline V gives CDR1 MGHDK, CDR2 SYGVNS. The junction had 9 bases not matched to a gene; V was cut back by 6 bases and J by 7 bases. The CDR3 DNA reads as TGTGCCAGCAGCGCTAGCGGCGTAGGGAACATTCAGTACTTC. Translating it yields CASSASGVGNIQYF.

The rearrangement joins TRBV5-5 to TRBJ1-5; weak D call: TRBD1 (5 bases). Trimming stripped 4 bases from V and 4 bases from J, with 12 bases between. Germline V gene lookup returns CDR1 SGHKS and CDR2 YYEKEE (reference sequence). CDR3 length: 14 amino acids. The CDR3 loop reads CASSADSGNQPQHF. The CDR3 coding sequence is TGTGCCAGCAGCGCCGACAGCGGGAATCAGCCCCAGCATTTT.

This chain joins TRBV7-9 and TRBJ1-1, with no clear D. V was cut by 1 base and J by 9 bases, with 9 bases left in between. The V gene's germline CDR1 is SEHNR and CDR2 FQNEAQ (reference sequence). CDR3 length equals 12 residues. This chain's CDR3 is CASSLGGQKAFF. CDR3 sequence (DNA): TGTGCCAGCAGCTTAGGAGGGCAGAAAGCTTTCTTT.

The gene calls are TRBV30 and TRBJ1-2; TRBD1 matches 7 bases. J lost 2 bases, V lost 5 bases, and 2 bases had no gene match. The CDR3 is 12 amino acids. Per germline, CDR1 GTSNPN and CDR2 SVGIG (reference sequence). The DNA of the CDR3 is TGTGCCTGGGGGACAGACAACTATGGCTACACCTTC. Protein: CAWGTDNYGYTF. Full variable domain (rest looked up from reference TRBV30 and TRBJ1-2): SQTIHQWPATLVQPVGSPLSLECTVEGTSNPNLYWYRQAAGRGLQLLFYSVGIGQISSEVPQNLSASRPQDRQFILSSKKLLLSDSGFYLCAWGTDNYGYTFGSGTRLTVV.

The chain carries TRBV28 and TRBJ2-7; TRBD1 is a possible D gene (5 bases). Trimming cost V 9 bases and J 3 bases, with 9 bases left between them. This CDR3 region has 11 residues. Per the germline V gene, CDR1 is MDHEN and CDR2 is SYDVKM. CDR3 loop: CASSGNYEQYF. The CDR3 nucleotides read TGTGCCAGTTCAGGGAACTACGAGCAGTACTTC. Supplemented by reference TRBV28 and TRBJ2-7, the full variable domain reads DVKVTQSSRYLVKRTGEKVFLECVQDMDHENMFWYRQDPGLGLRLIYFSYDVKMKEKGDIPEGYSVSREKKERFSLILESASTNQTSMYLCASSGNYEQYFGPGTRLTVT.

V usage is TRBV5-8 and J usage is TRBJ2-5, with a tentative D call TRBD1 (6 bases). Germline V gene data show CDR1 as SGHTS and CDR2 as YDEGEE. Deletions cut 1 base from V and 2 bases from J, with 9 bases between. The CDR3 loop spans 14 amino acids. The CDR3 sequence: CASSLSQGQETQYF. The CDR3 DNA follows: TGTGCCAGCAGCTTGAGCCAGGGGCAAGAGACCCAGTACTTC.